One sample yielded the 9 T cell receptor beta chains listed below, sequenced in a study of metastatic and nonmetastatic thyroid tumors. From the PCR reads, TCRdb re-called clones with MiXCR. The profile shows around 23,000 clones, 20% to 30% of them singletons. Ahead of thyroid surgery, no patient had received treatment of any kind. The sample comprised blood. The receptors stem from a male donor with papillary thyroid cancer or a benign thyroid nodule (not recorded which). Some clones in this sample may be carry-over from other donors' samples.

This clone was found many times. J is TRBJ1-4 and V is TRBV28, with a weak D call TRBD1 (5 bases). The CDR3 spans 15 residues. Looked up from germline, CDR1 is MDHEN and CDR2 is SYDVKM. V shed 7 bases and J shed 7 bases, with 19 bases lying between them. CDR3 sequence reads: CASILGGGSGEKLFF. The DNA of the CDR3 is TGTGCCAGCATCCTTGGGGGGGGGTCAGGTGAAAAACTGTTTTTT.

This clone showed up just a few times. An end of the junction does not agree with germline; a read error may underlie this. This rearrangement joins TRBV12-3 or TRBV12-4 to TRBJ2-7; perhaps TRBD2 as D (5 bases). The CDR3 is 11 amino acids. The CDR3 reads CASSLAGEHYF. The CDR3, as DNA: TGTGCCAGCAGTTTAGCTGGGGAGCATTACTTC.

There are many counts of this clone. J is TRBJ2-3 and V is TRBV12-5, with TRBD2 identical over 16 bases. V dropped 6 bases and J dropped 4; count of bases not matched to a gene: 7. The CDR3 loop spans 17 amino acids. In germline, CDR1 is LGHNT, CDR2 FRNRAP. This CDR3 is CASGTGTSGRASDTQYF. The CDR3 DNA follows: TGTGCTAGTGGGACCGGGACTAGCGGGAGGGCCTCAGATACGCAGTATTTT.

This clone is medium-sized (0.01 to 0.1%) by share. The CDR3, as DNA: TGTGCCAGCAGTTACTCGTATAAAATTACCTCCACAGATACGCAGTATTTT. This encodes CASSYSYKITSTDTQYF. The rearrangement joins TRBV6-5 to TRBJ2-3, with unresolved D. CDR3 size: 17 residues. V was pared by 0 bases and J by 2 bases, with 15 bases between. The germline CDR1 and CDR2 sequences are MNHEY and SVGAGI.

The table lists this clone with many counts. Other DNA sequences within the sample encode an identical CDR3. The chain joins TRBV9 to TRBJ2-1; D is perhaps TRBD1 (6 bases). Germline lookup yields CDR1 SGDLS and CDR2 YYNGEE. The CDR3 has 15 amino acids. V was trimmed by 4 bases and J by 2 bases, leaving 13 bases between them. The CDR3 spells CASSPPGGTYNEQFF. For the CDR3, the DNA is TGTGCCAGCAGCCCCCCTGGGGGCACCTACAATGAGCAGTTCTTC.

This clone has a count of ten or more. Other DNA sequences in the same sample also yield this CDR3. In DNA, the CDR3 is TGTGCCAGCAGCTTAGTAGTGGGGCTTGGGGGAAACACCATATATTTT. Translation: CASSLVVGLGGNTIYF. The chain links TRBV7-8 to TRBJ1-3; TRBD1 might be the D (5 bases). The CDR3 has 16 residues. Trimming pared 1 base from V and 4 bases from J, leaving 14 bases between. Germline V lookup: CDR1 SGHVS, CDR2 FQNEAQ.

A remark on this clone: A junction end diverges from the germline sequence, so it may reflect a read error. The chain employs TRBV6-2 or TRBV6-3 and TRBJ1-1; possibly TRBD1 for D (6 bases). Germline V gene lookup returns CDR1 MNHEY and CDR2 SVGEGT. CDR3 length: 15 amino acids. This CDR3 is CSSSSTGMESTEAFF. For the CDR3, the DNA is TGTTCCAGCAGTTCCACAGGGATGGAGAGCACTGAAGCTTTCTTT.

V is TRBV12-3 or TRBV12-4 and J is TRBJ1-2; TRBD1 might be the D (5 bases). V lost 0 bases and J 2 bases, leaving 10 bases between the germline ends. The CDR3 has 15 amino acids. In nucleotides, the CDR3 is TGTGCCAGCAGTTTAGCGGGGCAGCTAAACTATGGCTACACCTTC. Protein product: CASSLAGQLNYGYTF.

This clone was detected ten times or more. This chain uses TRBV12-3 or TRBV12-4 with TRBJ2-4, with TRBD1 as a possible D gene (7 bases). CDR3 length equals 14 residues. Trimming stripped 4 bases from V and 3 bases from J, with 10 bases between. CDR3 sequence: CASSSQGGKNIQYF. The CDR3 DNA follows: TGTGCCAGCAGTTCCCAGGGGGGCAAAAACATTCAGTACTTC.